A single TCR beta chain is shown here with its context. Its cognate antigen has yet to be identified. Receptor libraries were prepared by the immunoSEQ multiplex PCR assay. For the multiplex PCR, a mixture combining 60 forward primers for TCR Vbeta segments and 13 reverse primers for TCR Jbeta segments was used. The CDR3 region of rearranged TCR beta genes was amplified from genomic DNA with a multiplex PCR assay. Amplified TCR beta libraries were sequenced as 87-base-pair reads on the Illumina HiSeq System. The study's processing was this. Across the 640 or so repertoires, a later analysis counted tens of millions of unique TCR beta chains, 8.5 million to 12 million of which were shared by at least two donors. A nearest-neighbor algorithm error-corrected the raw reads and collapsed the reads into unique sequences, merging closely related sequences to remove PCR and sequencing errors. Alignment of CDR3 sequences to IMGT reference sequences was used to assign V, D and J gene segments. Each retained sequence needed at least a six-nucleotide match to both a V gene segment and a J gene segment. Rearrangements were called productive when the CDR3 lacked stop codons and stayed in frame with V and J; all others were non-productive. CDR3 was defined by IMGT convention, running from the second conserved V-encoded cysteine to the conserved J-encoded phenylalanine. The earlier analysis of 500 to 650 of the donors excluded any sequence lacking an unambiguous match to a single V gene segment. An earlier analysis of roughly 590 of the donors called V segments functional above 56.7% productive rearrangements and segregating when the between-donor standard deviation exceeded 5%. A statistical classification framework was built to diagnose cytomegalovirus status from the catalog of TCR beta chain sequences. In a later analysis, TCR nucleotide sequences were compared against IMGT/GENE-DB human TR gene sequences so that V and J genes could be assigned. A later analysis assigned CDR3 sequences and most-parsimonious VDJ recombination scenarios with the TCRdist pipeline. In a later analysis, every TCR beta chain was defined by the combination of its CDR3 amino acid sequence and its V-gene family, and reads without a unique V-gene family were dropped. To address suspected cross-contamination and a sequencing artifact, a later analysis removed roughly 580 highly shared, low-generation-probability nucleotide sequences. In a later analysis, a clonal expansion index for each public chain was calculated from normalized within-repertoire ranks of inferred template counts. In a later analysis, generation probabilities were computed with a VDJ recombination model fitted to out-of-frame rearrangements, and the resulting probabilities were checked against IGoR. A later analysis scored TCR-TCR, TCR-HLA and TCR-CMV co-occurrence with hypergeometric tests, applying a repertoire-size bias correction to TCR pairs. False discovery rates were estimated in a later analysis by permuting HLA or CMV assignments 20 times. In a later analysis, co-occurring TCRs were grouped with DBSCAN, and TCRdist sequence similarity was added when clustering was performed within HLA-allele-positive subsets. Repertoires with fewer than 30,000 or more than 120,000 public chains, plus five repertoires with anomalous nucleotide sharing, were excluded from co-occurrence clustering. TCRdb obtained this table from immuneACCESS and retained in-frame rearrangements with V and J assigned. These tables miss some clones; where compared with another copy, unresolved V genes account for less than half of the shortfall, and the remainder is unexplained. Clone size and V and J calls were adopted from that table, with D and trimming inferred from the DNA. The table held for this sample gives about 160,000 clones. 1% to 1.5% of the sample is in the top ten clones.

The data stem from a study of cytomegalovirus exposure and HLA in healthy donors (dated by TCRdb to the late 2010s). In terms of the full investigation: In an earlier analysis of several hundred of the donors, less than 350 Gb of sequence data and roughly 100 million unique TCR beta sequences from approximately 180 million T cells were reported. An early release covering roughly 640 HLA-typed donors comprised about 300 gigabases of sequencing data and around 80 million unique TCR sequences. Rather than drawing on any new phenotypic data, the later analysis identified candidate immune exposures from TCR beta sequences and the way those sequences occurred across donors. Donor age, sex, ethnicity and CMV serostatus were compiled alongside the repertoire data. A later genetic analysis took genome-wide SNP genotypes for about 65% of the 666 donors and used that subset as a discovery cohort. The number of typed donors differed by locus: about 620-630 for A, B, C, DRB1 and DQB1; roughly 510 for DQA1; 606 for DPA1; and approximately 450 for DPB1. High-throughput TCR immunosequencing, statistical association of individual TCRs with disease status, and machine learning were combined to predict cytomegalovirus infection status. Using immunosequencing, the study profiled T cell repertoires from about 650 subjects and related those repertoires to cytomegalovirus serostatus. To decide whether each TCR beta V gene segment behaved as functional or pseudogenic, an earlier analysis of some 580 of the donors relied on high-throughput TCR beta sequencing. Among the roughly 400 genotyped donors, about 85% belonged to the genetic ancestry cluster associated with self-reported Caucasian donors. Across approximately 420 genotyped donors of the cohort, an average of about 240,000 unique TCR beta nucleotide sequences per donor were sequenced, and around 19% of those sequences were non-productive. Every discovery cohort repertoire had been produced on one sequencing platform. Four to six DR-DQ haplotypes were handled as single units for association and clustering, since linkage in the cohort was strong. The study aimed to test whether cataloging public T cell receptors could reveal signatures of past pathogen exposure. In a later analysis, previously published TCR beta repertoires from fewer than 750 donors were re-analyzed and high-resolution HLA genotyping was added so that TCR occurrence patterns could be studied. A separate validation cohort of roughly 120 different subjects was used in addition to the roughly 700-subject first cohort. HLA typing included class I and class II loci at four-digit resolution. Points the paper makes about the study in general: While some public TCRs were present in many individuals, most TCR sequences turned up only very rarely across donors. It was suggested by the authors that the approach could potentially be generalized to other disease states and immunological phenotypes. A later analysis associated 16,951 TCR beta sequences with specific HLA alleles at a false discovery rate of 0.05. HLA typing was unavailable for some donors at each locus, so association tests used only the typed subset. An earlier analysis of 587 of the donors showed that most TCR beta V segments appeared in productive rearrangements either about 87% or about 30% of the time, which broadly matched IMGT annotations. A group of highly shared sequence variants was considered likely to be a technical artifact of the sequencing pipeline. In both the original and validation cohorts, the classifier was reported to diagnose cytomegalovirus status with high specificity and sensitivity. In a later analysis, HLA-associated TCR beta chains were found to be more clonally expanded and to have lower generation probabilities than equally common non-associated chains. A later analysis reported that several top co-occurrence clusters appeared linked to parvovirus B19, influenza, CMV and Epstein-Barr virus. Some IMGT-functional V segments, including TRBV6-2 and TRBV6-3, could not be told apart with the 87-base-pair reads, so those segments were excluded. In a later analysis, TCR association rates were found to vary across HLA loci, with the most associated TCRs seen for DRB1 alleles and the fewest for HLA-C alleles. In vitro tests confirmed that a few of the cytomegalovirus-associated TCR beta chains recognize cytomegalovirus antigens. Immune exposure information for the cohort was limited to CMV serostatus. When HLA alleles, especially DR and DQ, strongly co-occurred, TCR associations were difficult to assign to individual alleles. Correlated functional status among segregating V segments might be attributable to linkage disequilibrium, but an unknown experimental factor could not be ruled out. V-gene and J-gene trimming of TCR beta chains was associated with a missense DCLRE1C variant in a later genetic analysis, and the association was replicated in an independent cohort. In the study, approximately 160 TCR beta chains were listed as associated with cytomegalovirus. In a later analysis, most CMV-associated TCR beta chains were found to appear HLA-restricted, with HLA associations seemingly driven largely by CMV exposure. A further reported finding was that TCR beta sequences accurately predicted the HLA-A and HLA-B alleles for most subjects in the first cohort. The earlier analysis of some 540 of the donors excluded approximately 17 rarely observed V segments, including chromosome 9 orphons, because counts were too low. Presence/absence analyses assumed roughly uniform sequencing depth across donors, an assumption that may not hold. A later genetic analysis reported fewer N-insertions in productive TCRs among donors in an Asian-associated ancestry cluster than the roughly 670-donor mean. Only TCR beta chains were sequenced in this cohort, and the absence of alpha or paired-chain data limited detectable features.

In total, roughly 670 healthy bone marrow donors made up the cohort. At the time of sampling, every cohort member was nominally healthy, though immune exposures that went unrecorded were likely present. The donor tested CMV seronegative and was one of the 352 seronegative cohort members. Each donor provided a peripheral blood sample, and peripheral blood mononuclear cells were used for TCR beta sequencing. The Qiagen DNeasy Blood Extraction Kit was used to extract genomic DNA from the blood cell samples. From a lookup of the germline V gene (reference sequence), CDR1 and CDR2 are LNHDA and SQIVND. Clipping removes 5 bases from V and 2 bases from J, with 4 as the unmatched junction base count. The cysteine opens and the phenylalanine closes a CDR3 of 14 amino acids. Here the CDR3 DNA is all that survives: 42 bases in frame from base 1.

The sample consisted of PBMCs. This sequence originates from a woman in her sixties in good health and CMV-seronegative. The rearranged segments are TRBV19 and TRBJ2-3, with 7 bases aligning to TRBD2. The CDR3 protein sequence reads: CASSYSGDTDTQYF. The nucleotide sequence reads as follows: TGTGCCAGTAGTTACAGCGGGGACACAGATACGCAGTATTTT.